The 2 T cell receptor beta chains listed next were all sequenced from one sample in a study of T cell repertoires in aging, cancer and after chemotherapy. Multiplex touch-down PCR with TRB-A/B primers amplified rearranged V-D-J TRB sequences. A single record per CDR3 protein comes from TCRdb applying MiXCR to the multiplex PCR reads. The table records 1,100 or so distinct CDR3 sequences, about a quarter of them present only once. TCR beta rearrangements were amplified from peripheral blood genomic DNA. The sequenced material came from blood. The source is a human donor with a solid tumor.

By proportion, this clonotype is large. The V call is TRBV29-1, the J call TRBJ2-2, with 7 positions matching TRBD1. Germline V gene lookup returns CDR1 SQVTM and CDR2 ANQGSEA. J gave up 2 bases and V 4 bases, and 1 base lay outside the gene matches. CDR3 length equals 13 residues. The CDR3 region is CSVGQGNTGELFF. CDR3 bases: TGCAGCGTTGGACAGGGCAACACCGGGGAGCTGTTTTTT.

The gene calls are TRBV2 and TRBJ2-7; TRBD2 matches at 12 bases. Germline loops: CDR1 SNHLY, CDR2 FYNNEI. The CDR3 runs 17 residues. Unmatched junction bases numbered 14, after V lost 1 base and J lost 10 bases. CDR3 nucleotide sequence: TGTGCCAGCAGTGAAGGGACTAGCGGGGCTCTACGACATACCCAGTACTTC. Protein product: CASSEGTSGALRHTQYF.